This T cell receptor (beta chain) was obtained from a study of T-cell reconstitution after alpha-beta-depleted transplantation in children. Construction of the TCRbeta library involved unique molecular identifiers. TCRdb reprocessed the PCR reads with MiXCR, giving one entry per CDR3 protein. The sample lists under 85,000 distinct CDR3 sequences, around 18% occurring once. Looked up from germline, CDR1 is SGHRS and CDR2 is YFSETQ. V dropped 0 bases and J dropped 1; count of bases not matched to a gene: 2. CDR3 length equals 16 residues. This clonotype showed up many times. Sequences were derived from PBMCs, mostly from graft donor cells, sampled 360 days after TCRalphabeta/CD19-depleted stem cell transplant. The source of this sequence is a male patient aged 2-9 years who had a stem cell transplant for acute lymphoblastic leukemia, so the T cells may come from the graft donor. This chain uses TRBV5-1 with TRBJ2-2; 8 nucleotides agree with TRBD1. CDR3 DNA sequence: TGCGCCAGCAGCTTGGGGACAGGGAAGAACACCGGGGAGCTGTTTTTT. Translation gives CASSLGTGKNTGELFF.